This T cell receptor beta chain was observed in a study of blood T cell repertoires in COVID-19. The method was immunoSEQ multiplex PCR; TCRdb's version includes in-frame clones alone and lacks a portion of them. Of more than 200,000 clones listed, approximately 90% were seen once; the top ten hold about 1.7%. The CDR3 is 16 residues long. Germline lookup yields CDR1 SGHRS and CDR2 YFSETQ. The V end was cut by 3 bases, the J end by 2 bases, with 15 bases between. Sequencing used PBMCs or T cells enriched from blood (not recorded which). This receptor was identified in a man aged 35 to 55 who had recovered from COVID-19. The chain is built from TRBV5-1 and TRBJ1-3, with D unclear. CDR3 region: CASSSGGSSTGNTIYF. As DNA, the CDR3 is TGCGCCAGCAGCTCAGGAGGCAGCAGTACTGGAAACACCATATATTTT.